Described below is a single TCR beta chain sequence and its context. Its antigen is undetermined. This record comes from a study of PD-1 blockade in classical Hodgkin lymphoma. Findings and caveats of the study: Reasons behind the repertoire differences stay unclear, perhaps disease activity or earlier therapy.

Only in-frame clones appear in the TCRdb table, and some are missing; sequencing was by immunoSEQ multiplex PCR. Here the sample spans roughly 20,000 clones, around 81% being singletons. This CDR3 comprises 14 residues. The V gene lost 6 bases and the J gene lost 0 bases, with 9 bases spanning the gap. Germline V gives CDR1 KGHSH, CDR2 LQKENI. Described time point: newly diagnosed, previously untreated cHL patient sample. Thawed PBMCs yielded CD4+ T cells through magnetic negative selection. The comparison group had newly diagnosed, previously untreated classical Hodgkin lymphoma. This chain links TRBV18 with TRBJ1-3; weak D call: TRBD1 (5 bases). This receptor was identified in a human donor with classical Hodgkin lymphoma. Sequencing input: CD4+ T cells from blood. The CDR3 DNA reads TGTGCCAGCTCCCTCAGGGACTCTGGAAACACCATATATTTT. It encodes CASSLRDSGNTIYF.